The next 10 T cell receptor beta chains were all read from a single sample in a study of control samples from healthy donors and cancer patients. The data were produced by immunoSEQ multiplex PCR, yet TCRdb's version contains in-frame clones alone and is incomplete. Of about 410,000 clones listed, approximately 92% are singletons. What was sequenced was PBMCs. The receptor set was obtained from a man aged 40-50 years with head and neck cancer.

This clone showed up just once. This chain connects TRBV28 to TRBJ2-3; D unclear. The ends were cut back, 3 bases at V and 2 bases at J, with 15 bases in the middle. This CDR3 has 16 amino acids. Germline CDR1 reads MDHEN; CDR2 reads SYDVKM. The CDR3 here is CASSFSSKLITDTQYF. The CDR3 DNA reads TGTGCCAGCAGTTTCTCTTCGAAACTAATCACAGATACGCAGTATTTT.

The chain has TRBV14 and TRBJ2-5; TRBD1 agrees at 11 bases. This CDR3 is built from 17 residues. V lost 3 bases, J lost 4 bases, and 10 bases stayed unmatched. The germline CDR1 and CDR2 sequences are SGHDN and FVKESK. This CDR3 reads CASSHWDRGVELETQYF. The CDR3 bases are TGTGCCAGCAGCCATTGGGACAGGGGGGTCGAATTAGAGACCCAGTACTTC.

The gene calls are TRBV28 and TRBJ2-1; 8 nucleotides line up with TRBD2. Germline V gives CDR1 MDHEN, CDR2 SYDVKM. J lost 8 bases, V lost 5 bases, and 5 bases had no gene match. CDR3 length: 13 residues. The CDR3 nucleotides are TGTGCCAGCAGTGCCGGGAGGGTCGATGAGCAGTTCTTC. It codes for CASSAGRVDEQFF.

V and J are TRBV27 and TRBJ1-6; D is unresolved. The CDR3 length is 16 residues. Germline V CDR1 and CDR2: MNHEY, SMNVEV (reference sequence). Trimming pared 7 bases from V and 6 bases from J, leaving 19 bases between. The CDR3 loop reads CASTKTGELPNSPLHF. The DNA of the CDR3 is TGTGCCAGCACCAAGACCGGGGAGCTACCTAATTCACCCCTCCACTTT.

The V call is TRBV7-3, the J call TRBJ2-3; D might be TRBD2 (5 bases). This CDR3 region has 16 residues. Germline V gene sequence: CDR1 SGHTA, CDR2 FQGTGA. V lost 2 bases and J 0 bases, leaving 12 bases between the germline ends. In DNA form, the CDR3 reads TGTGCCAGCAGCTTATTAGGCGGGCCGAGCACAGATACGCAGTATTTT. Residues: CASSLLGGPSTDTQYF.

This clone has just a few counts. The gene calls are TRBV7-8 and TRBJ1-5; 7 bases are shared with TRBD1. Germline V gene sequence: CDR1 SGHVS, CDR2 FQNEAQ. Trimming at V came to 1 base and at J to 6 bases, leaving 6 bases not matched to a gene. The CDR3 has 15 residues. The CDR3 nucleotides are TGTGCCAGCAGCTTAGGAAGGGGGCTAGGTCAGCCCCAGCATTTT. This gives the protein CASSLGRGLGQPQHF.

The chain couples TRBV19 to TRBJ2-1, with D unclear. The CDR3 consists of 14 residues. Germline CDR1 is LNHDA and CDR2 is SQIVND (reference sequence). Trimming stripped 5 bases from V and 3 bases from J, with 11 bases between. CDR3 region: CASSFGLVYNEQFF. CDR3 coding DNA: TGTGCCAGTAGTTTCGGGCTGGTCTACAATGAGCAGTTCTTC.

V gene TRBV5-4 combines with J gene TRBJ2-7; 9 bases fit TRBD1. This CDR3 is built from 14 residues. CDR1 is SGHNT and CDR2 is YYREEE in the germline V gene (reference sequence). V was clipped by 5 bases and J by 1 base; unmatched bases: 4. The CDR3, as DNA: TGTGCCAGCAGAGGAGGACAGGGGTCCTACGAGCAGTACTTC. It specifies CASRGGQGSYEQYF. Using reference TRBV5-4 and TRBJ2-7 for the parts outside the CDR3, the full variable domain is ETGVTQSPTHLIKTRGQQVTLRCSSQSGHNTVSWYQQALGQGPQFIFQYYREEENGRGNFPPRFSGLQFPNYSSELNVNALELDDSALYLCASRGGQGSYEQYFGPGTRLTVT.

The V call is TRBV29-1, the J call TRBJ1-4, with TRBD1 matching 7 bases. The CDR3 contains 13 residues. The trim removed 6 bases at V and 7 bases at J, leaving 8 bases unmatched. CDR1 is SQVTM, CDR2 ANQGSEA, per germline. The CDR3 region has the DNA TGCAGCGTAGATGAGGGGGCGCCTGAAAAACTGTTTTTT. This translates into CSVDEGAPEKLFF.

The CDR3 loop is CATRPASSGNTIYF. CDR3 bases: TGTGCCACCCGACCGGCCTCCTCTGGAAACACCATATATTTT. This chain links TRBV19 with TRBJ1-3, with unresolved D. Germline V CDR1 and CDR2: LNHDA, SQIVND (reference sequence). This CDR3 is built from 14 residues. V lost 10 bases and J 0 bases, leaving 13 bases between the germline ends.